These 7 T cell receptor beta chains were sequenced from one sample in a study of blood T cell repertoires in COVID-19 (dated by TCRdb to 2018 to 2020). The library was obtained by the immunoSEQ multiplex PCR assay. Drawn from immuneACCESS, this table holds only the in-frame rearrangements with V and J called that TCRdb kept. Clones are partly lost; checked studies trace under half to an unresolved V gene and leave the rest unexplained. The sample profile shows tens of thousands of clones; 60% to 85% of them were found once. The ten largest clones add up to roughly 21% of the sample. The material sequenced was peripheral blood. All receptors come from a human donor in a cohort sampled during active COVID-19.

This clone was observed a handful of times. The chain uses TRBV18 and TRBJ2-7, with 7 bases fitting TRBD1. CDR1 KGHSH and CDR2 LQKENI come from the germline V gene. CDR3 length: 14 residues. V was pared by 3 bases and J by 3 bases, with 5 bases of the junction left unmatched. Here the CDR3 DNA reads TGTGCCAGCTCACCCTCGGGACAGTTCTACGAGCAGTACTTC. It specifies CASSPSGQFYEQYF.

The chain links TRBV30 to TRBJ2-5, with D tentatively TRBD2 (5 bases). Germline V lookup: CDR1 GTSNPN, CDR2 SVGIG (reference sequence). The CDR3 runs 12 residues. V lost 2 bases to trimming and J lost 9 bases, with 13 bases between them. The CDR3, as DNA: TGTGCCTGGAGTAGCGGCGGAGTGCCCCAGTACTTC. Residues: CAWSSGGVPQYF.

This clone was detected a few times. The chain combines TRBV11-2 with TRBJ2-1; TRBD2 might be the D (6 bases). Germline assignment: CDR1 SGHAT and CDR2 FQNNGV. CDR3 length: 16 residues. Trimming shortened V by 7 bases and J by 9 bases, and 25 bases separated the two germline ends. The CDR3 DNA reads TGTGCCAGCACCCGAGCTGGGACCAACGACGGGGGTGAGCAGTTCTTC. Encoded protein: CASTRAGTNDGGEQFF. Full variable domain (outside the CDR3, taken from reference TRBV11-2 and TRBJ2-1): EAGVAQSPRYKIIEKRQSVAFWCNPISGHATLYWYQQILGQGPKLLIQFQNNGVVDDSQLPKDRFSAERLKGVDSTLKIQPAKLEDSAVYLCASTRAGTNDGGEQFFGPGTRLTVL.

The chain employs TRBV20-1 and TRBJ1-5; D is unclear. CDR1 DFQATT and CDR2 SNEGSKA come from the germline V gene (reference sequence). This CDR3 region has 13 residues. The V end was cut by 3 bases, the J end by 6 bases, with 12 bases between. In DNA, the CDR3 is TGCAGTGCTAGTCCCCCAGGTCGTCAGCCCCAGCATTTT. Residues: CSASPPGRQPQHF.

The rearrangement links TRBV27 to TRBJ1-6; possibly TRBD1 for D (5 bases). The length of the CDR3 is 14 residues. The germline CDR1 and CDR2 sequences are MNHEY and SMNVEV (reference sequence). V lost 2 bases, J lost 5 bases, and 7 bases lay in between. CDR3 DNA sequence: TGTGCCAGCAGTTTAGGGGGGGATAATTCACCCCTCCACTTT. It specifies CASSLGGDNSPLHF.

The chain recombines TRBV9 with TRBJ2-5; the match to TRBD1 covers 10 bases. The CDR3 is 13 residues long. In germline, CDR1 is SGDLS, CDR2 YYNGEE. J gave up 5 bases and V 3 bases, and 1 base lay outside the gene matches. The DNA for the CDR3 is TGTGCCAGCAGCGCGGGACAGGGGGAGACCCAGTACTTC. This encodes CASSAGQGETQYF.

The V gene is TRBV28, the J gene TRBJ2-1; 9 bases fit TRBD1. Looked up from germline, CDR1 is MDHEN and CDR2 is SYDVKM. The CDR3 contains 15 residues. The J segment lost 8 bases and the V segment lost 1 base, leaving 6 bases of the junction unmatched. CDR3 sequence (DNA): TGTGCCAGCAGTTTATTGGGACAGGGCACCGATGAGCAGTTCTTC. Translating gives CASSLLGQGTDEQFF.